Each of the 15 T cell receptor beta chains below was sequenced from the same sample in a study of regulatory T cells in long-lasting Graves disease (dated by TCRdb to the early 2020s). The receptor library was made with multiplex PCR. The instrument given in TCRdb is Illumina HiSeq 4000. TCR beta libraries were built with iRepertoire HTBI primers and Arm-PCR amplification of CDR3 regions. Using fastp trimming at Q25 and MiXCR clonotype assembly, TCRdb reanalyzed the public sequencing data and kept in-frame beta chains. Under each unique CDR3 protein, matching rows form one entry showing the most common genes and DNA. In all, the sample holds a few hundred thousand distinct CDR3 sequences, and 23% of those were seen once. The ten most abundant clones make up approximately 28% of the sample. The time point label, as the study defines it: persistent/refractory GD, antithyroid drugs over 5 years with positive TRAb. For both TCR sequencing and RNA sequencing, RNA was extracted from PBMCs in TRIzol.

The sample in question was peripheral blood mononuclear cells (PBMCs), obtained when the disease was refractory, from a patient treated with antithyroid drugs. The receptor source for this set is a female donor with Graves disease.

The chain is built from TRBV18 and TRBJ2-1; 11 bases agree with TRBD2. J was trimmed by 6 bases and V by 8 bases; bases with no gene match: 9. CDR1 KGHSH and CDR2 LQKENI come from the germline V gene. The CDR3 is 15 residues long. The CDR3 spells CASLSSGRAFNEQFF. In DNA form, the CDR3 reads TGTGCCAGCCTAAGTAGCGGGAGGGCTTTCAATGAGCAGTTCTTC.

As regards this clonotype: A much more abundant neighbour one base away suggests this may be a read error. The chain combines TRBV11-2 with TRBJ2-7, with 8 bases fitting TRBD2. V dropped 5 bases and J dropped 2; count of bases not matched to a gene: 5. Germline CDR1 SGHAT, CDR2 FQNNGV. CDR3 length: 14 residues. DNA for the CDR3: TGTGCCAGCAGCCCGGGGGGGGATACCTACGAGCAGTACTTC. Amino acid sequence: CASSPGGDTYEQYF. The entire variable domain, with the rest obtained from reference TRBV11-2 and TRBJ2-7, is as follows: EAGVAQSPRYKIIEKRQSVAFWCNPISGHATLYWYQQILGQGPKLLIQFQNNGVVDDSQLPKDRFSAERLKGVDSTLKIQPAKLEDSAVYLCASSPGGDTYEQYFGPGTRLTVT.

The V call is TRBV2, the J call TRBJ1-1; no clear D. This CDR3 contains 16 residues. The V end lost 4 bases, the J end lost 1 base, and 16 bases lay between the germline ends. CDR1 and CDR2 (germline): SNHLY, FYNNEI. For the CDR3, the DNA is TGTGCCAGCAGTGTTCATCAGCAGAATTCGAACACTGAAGCTTTCTTT. It is translated as CASSVHQQNSNTEAFF. The whole variable domain, filled in from reference TRBV2 and TRBJ1-1, reads EPEVTQTPSHQVTQMGQEVILRCVPISNHLYFYWYRQILGQKVEFLVSFYNNEISEKSEIFDDQFSVERPDGSNFTLKIRSTKLEDSAMYFCASSVHQQNSNTEAFFGQGTRLTVV.

This clonotype was counted a few times. The chain is built from TRBV6-1 and TRBJ2-5; D remains unclear. This CDR3 region has 14 residues. Trimming pared 6 bases from V and 3 bases from J, leaving 14 bases between. Germline CDR1 reads MNHNS; CDR2 reads SASEGT. CDR3 nucleotides: TGTGCCAGCAGCCGGCCCCTCCCGGAAGAGACCCAGTACTTC. Its protein is CASSRPLPEETQYF.

This clonotype has at least ten counts. The chain employs TRBV2 and TRBJ2-7; a weak D match, TRBD2 (5 bases). This CDR3 contains 12 residues. The germline CDR1 and CDR2 sequences are SNHLY and FYNNEI. V gave up 4 bases and J gave up 9 bases, with 13 bases separating them. The CDR3 loop is CASSGSAASQYF. In DNA, the CDR3 is TGTGCCAGCAGTGGATCAGCGGCCTCGCAGTACTTC.

The J gene is TRBJ1-4, the V gene TRBV4-3; tentative D call: TRBD1 (6 bases). CDR3 length: 16 amino acids. Per the germline V gene, CDR1 is LGHNA and CDR2 is YSLEER. The germline V and J ends were trimmed by 4 bases and 8 bases, with 20 bases remaining between them. CDR3 sequence (DNA): TGCGCCAGCAGCCCGGGAGCATGGGGGCGAGTCGAAAAACTGTTTTTT. Its translation is CASSPGAWGRVEKLFF.

The chain combines TRBV10-3 with TRBJ2-3, with TRBD2 matching over 7 bases. The V gene end was trimmed by 3 bases and the J gene end by 6 bases; junction bases not matched to a gene: 9. The CDR3 is 15 amino acids. Per the germline V gene, CDR1 is ENHRY and CDR2 is SYGVKD. The chain's CDR3 is CAISERGSRGDTQYF. The CDR3 DNA is TGTGCCATCAGTGAACGCGGGAGTAGAGGGGATACGCAGTATTTT.

The rearrangement joins TRBV3-1 to TRBJ2-5; 14 bases line up with TRBD2. With 4 bases clipped from V and 0 bases from J, the junction kept 10 bases outside the gene matches. Per the germline V gene, CDR1 is LGHDT and CDR2 is YNNKEL (reference sequence). This CDR3 has 19 amino acids. The chain's CDR3 is CASSPGTSGRIGYQETQYF. In nucleotides, the CDR3 is TGTGCCAGCAGCCCCGGGACTAGCGGGAGAATCGGGTACCAAGAGACCCAGTACTTC.

This clonotype was seen only a few times. The V call is TRBV19, the J call TRBJ1-1; D not certain. This CDR3 region has 15 residues. Trimming cost V 11 bases and J 1 base, with 20 bases left between them. Per germline, CDR1 LNHDA and CDR2 SQIVND (reference sequence). CDR3 amino acids: CASLPHQTSNTEAFF. For the CDR3, the DNA is TGTGCCTCCCTCCCCCACCAGACTTCGAACACTGAAGCTTTCTTT.

The chain carries TRBV6-1 and TRBJ2-7; D is undetermined. There are 13 residues in the CDR3. Germline CDR1 reads MNHNS; CDR2 reads SASEGT. The V end was cut by 6 bases, the J end by 3 bases, with 12 bases between. The CDR3 sequence is CASRARRDYEQYF. The CDR3 nucleotides read TGTGCCAGCAGAGCCCGAAGGGACTACGAGCAGTACTTC.

The sample holds a few counts of this clonotype. This chain uses TRBV6-2 or TRBV6-3 with TRBJ1-1; D unresolved. The V end lost 4 bases, the J end lost 4 bases, and 7 bases lay between the germline ends. This CDR3 is 12 amino acids long. CDR1 and CDR2 from the germline V gene are MNHEY and SVGEGT. CDR3 in amino acids: CASSSPSTEAFF. CDR3 DNA sequence: TGTGCCAGCAGTTCCCCGAGCACTGAAGCTTTCTTT.

The rearrangement links TRBV7-6 to TRBJ2-7; D perhaps matches TRBD2 (6 bases). CDR1 is SGHVS, CDR2 FNYEAQ, per germline. The CDR3 is 15 residues long. Between the trimmed V and J ends, which lost 5 bases and 4 bases, there was a span of 18 bases. The CDR3 bases are TGTGCCAGCAGCGTCCGGGAGACCGACATTTACGAGCAGTACTTC. It specifies CASSVRETDIYEQYF. Variable domain in full (rest from reference TRBV7-6 and TRBJ2-7): GAGVSQSPRYKVTKRGQDVALRCDPISGHVSLYWYRQALGQGPEFLTYFNYEAQQDKSGLPNDRFSAERPEGSISTLTIQRTEQRDSAMYRCASSVRETDIYEQYFGPGTRLTVT.

The genes are TRBV3-1 and TRBJ2-7, with 10 nucleotides matching TRBD2. The CDR3 extends over 15 amino acids. The ends lost 5 bases at V and 9 bases at J; junction bases unmatched: 13. The germline CDR1 and CDR2 sequences are LGHDT and YNNKEL (reference sequence). The DNA of the CDR3 is TGTGCCAGCAGCGCGAGCGGGAGGGCCAGGGACGGGCAGTACTTC. Its translation is CASSASGRARDGQYF.

This clonotype was seen just once. It may be a read error: a sequence one base away is much more abundant. This rearrangement joins TRBV12-3 or TRBV12-4 to TRBJ2-5, with D perhaps matching TRBD1 or TRBD2 (5 bases each). The CDR3 has 14 residues. CDR3 protein: CASSWDGYQEAQYF. The CDR3, as DNA: TGTGCCAGCAGCTGGGACGGCTACCAAGAGGCCCAGTACTTC.

This clonotype appeared many times. V gene TRBV15 combines with J gene TRBJ2-5, with 8 nucleotides matching TRBD2. Germline-derived CDR1 and CDR2 are LNHNV and YYDKDF (reference sequence). With V trimmed by 7 bases and J by 2 bases, 9 bases remained unmatched. This CDR3 has 15 amino acids. The DNA of the CDR3 is TGTGCCACCACGGGTAGCGGGGATCGTCAAGAGACCCAGTACTTC. The encoded protein is CATTGSGDRQETQYF.